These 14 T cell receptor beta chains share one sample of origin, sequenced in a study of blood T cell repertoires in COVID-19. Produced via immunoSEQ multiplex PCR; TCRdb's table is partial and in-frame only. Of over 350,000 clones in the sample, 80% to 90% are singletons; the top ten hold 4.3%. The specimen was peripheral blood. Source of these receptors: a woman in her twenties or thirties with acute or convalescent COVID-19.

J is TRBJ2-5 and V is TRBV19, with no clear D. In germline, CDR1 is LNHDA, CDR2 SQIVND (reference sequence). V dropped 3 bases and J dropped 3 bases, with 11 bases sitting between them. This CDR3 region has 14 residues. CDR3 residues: CASSISLVEETQYF. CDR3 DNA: TGTGCCAGTAGTATTAGCTTGGTGGAAGAGACCCAGTACTTC.

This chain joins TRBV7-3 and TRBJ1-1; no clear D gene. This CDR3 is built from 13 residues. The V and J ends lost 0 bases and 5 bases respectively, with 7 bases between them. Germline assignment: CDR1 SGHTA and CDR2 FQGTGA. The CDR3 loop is CASSLTYGTEAFF. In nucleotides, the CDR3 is TGTGCCAGCAGCTTAACGTACGGGACTGAAGCTTTCTTT.

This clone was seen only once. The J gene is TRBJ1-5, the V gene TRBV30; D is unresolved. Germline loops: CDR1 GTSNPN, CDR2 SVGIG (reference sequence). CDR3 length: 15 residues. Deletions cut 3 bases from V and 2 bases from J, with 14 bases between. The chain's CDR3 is CAWSPSGKGNQPQHF. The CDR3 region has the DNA TGTGCCTGGAGCCCCTCGGGTAAGGGCAATCAGCCCCAGCATTTT.

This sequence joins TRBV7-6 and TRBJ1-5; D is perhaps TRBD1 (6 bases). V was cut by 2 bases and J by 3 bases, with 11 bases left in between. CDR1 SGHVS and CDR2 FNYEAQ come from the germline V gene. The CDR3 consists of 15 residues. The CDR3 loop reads CASSLNQGNNQPQHF. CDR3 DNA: TGTGCCAGCAGCTTAAACCAGGGGAACAATCAGCCCCAGCATTTT. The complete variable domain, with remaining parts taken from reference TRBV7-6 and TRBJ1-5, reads GAGVSQSPRYKVTKRGQDVALRCDPISGHVSLYWYRQALGQGPEFLTYFNYEAQQDKSGLPNDRFSAERPEGSISTLTIQRTEQRDSAMYRCASSLNQGNNQPQHFGDGTRLSIL.

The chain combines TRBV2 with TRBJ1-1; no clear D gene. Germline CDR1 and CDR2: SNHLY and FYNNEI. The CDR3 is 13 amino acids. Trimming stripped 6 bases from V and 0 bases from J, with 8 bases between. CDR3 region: CASRADMNTEAFF. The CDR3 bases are TGTGCCAGCAGGGCCGACATGAACACTGAAGCTTTCTTT.

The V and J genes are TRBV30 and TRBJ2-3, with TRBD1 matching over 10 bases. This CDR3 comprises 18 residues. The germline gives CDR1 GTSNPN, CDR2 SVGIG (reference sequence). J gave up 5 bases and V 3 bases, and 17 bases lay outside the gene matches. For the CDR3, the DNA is TGTGCCTGGAGCGGGACAGGGGTCATCGCTATCCACGGAGATACGCAGTATTTT. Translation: CAWSGTGVIAIHGDTQYF. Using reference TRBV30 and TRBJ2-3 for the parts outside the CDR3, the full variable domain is SQTIHQWPATLVQPVGSPLSLECTVEGTSNPNLYWYRQAAGRGLQLLFYSVGIGQISSEVPQNLSASRPQDRQFILSSKKLLLSDSGFYLCAWSGTGVIAIHGDTQYFGPGTRLTVL.

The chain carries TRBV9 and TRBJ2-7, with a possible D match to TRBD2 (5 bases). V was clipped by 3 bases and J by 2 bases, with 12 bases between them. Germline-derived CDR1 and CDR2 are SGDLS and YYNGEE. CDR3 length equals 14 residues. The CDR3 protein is CASSARTDTYEQYF. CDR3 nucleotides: TGTGCCAGCAGCGCCAGGACTGATACCTACGAGCAGTACTTC. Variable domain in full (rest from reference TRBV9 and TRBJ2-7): DSGVTQTPKHLITATGQRVTLRCSPRSGDLSVYWYQQSLDQGLQFLIQYYNGEERAKGNILERFSAQQFPDLHSELNLSSLELGDSALYFCASSARTDTYEQYFGPGTRLTVT.

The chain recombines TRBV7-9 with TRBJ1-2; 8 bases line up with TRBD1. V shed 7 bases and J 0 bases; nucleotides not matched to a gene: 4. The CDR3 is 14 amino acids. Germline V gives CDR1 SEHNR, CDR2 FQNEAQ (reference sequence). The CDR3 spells CASKTGGANYGYTF. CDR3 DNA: TGTGCCAGCAAAACAGGGGGAGCTAACTATGGCTACACCTTC.

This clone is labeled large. The CDR3 spells CASSEYIRAGGYTF. CDR3 DNA sequence: TGTGCCAGCAGTGAATATATCCGGGCGGGTGGCTACACCTTC. The chain carries TRBV6-1 and TRBJ1-2; D not resolved. Looked up from germline, CDR1 is MNHNS and CDR2 is SASEGT. The CDR3 runs 14 residues. With 2 bases removed from V and 7 bases from J, the gap between germline ends came to 14 bases.

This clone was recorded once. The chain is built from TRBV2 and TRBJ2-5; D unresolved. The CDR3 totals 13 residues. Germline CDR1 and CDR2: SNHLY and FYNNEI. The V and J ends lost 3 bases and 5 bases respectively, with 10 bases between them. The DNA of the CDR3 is TGTGCCAGCAGTGAGCCCGGGTACGAGACCCAGTACTTC. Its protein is CASSEPGYETQYF. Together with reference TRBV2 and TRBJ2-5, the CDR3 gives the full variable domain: EPEVTQTPSHQVTQMGQEVILRCVPISNHLYFYWYRQILGQKVEFLVSFYNNEISEKSEIFDDQFSVERPDGSNFTLKIRSTKLEDSAMYFCASSEPGYETQYFGPGTRLLVL.

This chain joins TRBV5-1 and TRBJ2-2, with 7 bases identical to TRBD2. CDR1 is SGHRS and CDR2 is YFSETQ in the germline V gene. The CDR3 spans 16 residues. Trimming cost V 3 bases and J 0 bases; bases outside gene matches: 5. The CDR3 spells CASSSQRGANTGELFF. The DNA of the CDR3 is TGCGCCAGCAGCTCCCAGCGGGGAGCGAACACCGGGGAGCTGTTTTTT.

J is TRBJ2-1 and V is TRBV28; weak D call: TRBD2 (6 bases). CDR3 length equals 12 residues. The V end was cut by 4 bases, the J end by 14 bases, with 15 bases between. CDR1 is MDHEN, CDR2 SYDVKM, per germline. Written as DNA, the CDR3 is TGTGCCAGCAGTTCGGGACTGCCAAGGGAGTTCTTC. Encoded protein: CASSSGLPREFF.

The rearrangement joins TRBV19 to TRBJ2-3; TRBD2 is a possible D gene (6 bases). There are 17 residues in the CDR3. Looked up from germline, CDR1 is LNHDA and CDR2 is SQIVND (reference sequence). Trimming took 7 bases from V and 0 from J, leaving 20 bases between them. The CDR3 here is CASMGGEFYPSTDTQYF. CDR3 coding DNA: TGTGCCAGTATGGGCGGGGAGTTCTACCCTAGCACAGATACGCAGTATTTT.

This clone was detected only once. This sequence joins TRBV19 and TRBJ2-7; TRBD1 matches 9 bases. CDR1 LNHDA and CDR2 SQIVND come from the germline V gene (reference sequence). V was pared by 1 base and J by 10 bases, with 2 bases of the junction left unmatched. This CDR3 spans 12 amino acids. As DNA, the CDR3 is TGTGCCAGTAGTATAGCACAGGGGGCACAGTACTTC. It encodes CASSIAQGAQYF.